The T cell receptor beta chain under discussion was sequenced for a study of cytomegalovirus exposure and HLA in healthy donors. Study conclusions and caveats: Overall, approximately 150 TCR beta chains were annotated as cytomegalovirus-associated.

CDR1 and CDR2 from the germline V gene are SQVTM and ANQGSEA. This CDR3 is built from 13 residues. This clone was observed once. Its target is unknown. At one end the junction does not follow the germline gene, possibly because of a read error. PCR involved 60 Vbeta and 13 Jbeta primers. Produced via immunoSEQ multiplex PCR; TCRdb's table is partial and in-frame only. The sample lists 130,000 or so clones, under 85% occurring once. This receptor was obtained from a woman between 50 and 59 years old in good health and CMV-seropositive. This chain links TRBV29-1 with TRBJ1-2, with a possible D match to TRBD1 (5 bases). The sample comprised PBMCs. CDR3 residues: CGVRPGSDYGYTF. The DNA of the CDR3 is TGCGGCGTGCGTCCAGGGTCGGACTATGGCTACACCTTC.